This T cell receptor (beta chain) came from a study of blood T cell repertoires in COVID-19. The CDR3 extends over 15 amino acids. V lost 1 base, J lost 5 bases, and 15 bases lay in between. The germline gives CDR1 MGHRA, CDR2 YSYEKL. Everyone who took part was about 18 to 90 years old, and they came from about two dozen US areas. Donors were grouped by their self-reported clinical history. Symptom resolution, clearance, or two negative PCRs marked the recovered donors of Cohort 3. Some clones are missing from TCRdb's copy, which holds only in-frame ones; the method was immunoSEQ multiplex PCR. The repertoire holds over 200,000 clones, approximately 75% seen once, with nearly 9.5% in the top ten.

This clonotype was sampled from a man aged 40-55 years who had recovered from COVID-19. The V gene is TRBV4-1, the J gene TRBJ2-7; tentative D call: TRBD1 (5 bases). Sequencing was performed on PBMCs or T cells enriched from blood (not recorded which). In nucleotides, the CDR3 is TGCGCCAGCAGCCAAGTTTTCAGGGATACCCACGAGCAGTACTTC. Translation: CASSQVFRDTHEQYF.